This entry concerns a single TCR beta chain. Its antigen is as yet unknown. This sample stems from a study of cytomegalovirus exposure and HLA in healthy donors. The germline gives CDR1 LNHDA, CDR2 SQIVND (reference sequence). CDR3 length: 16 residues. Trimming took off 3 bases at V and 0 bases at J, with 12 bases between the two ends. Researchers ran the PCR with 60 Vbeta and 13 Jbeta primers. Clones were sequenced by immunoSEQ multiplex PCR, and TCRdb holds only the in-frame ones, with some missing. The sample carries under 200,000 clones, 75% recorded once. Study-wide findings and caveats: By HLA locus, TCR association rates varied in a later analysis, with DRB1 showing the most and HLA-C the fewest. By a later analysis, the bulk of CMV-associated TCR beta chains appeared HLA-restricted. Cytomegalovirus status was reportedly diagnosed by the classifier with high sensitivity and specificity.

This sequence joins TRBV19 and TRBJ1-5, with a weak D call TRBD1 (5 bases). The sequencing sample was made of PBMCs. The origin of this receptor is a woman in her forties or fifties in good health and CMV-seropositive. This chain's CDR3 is CASSISDTLSNQPQHF. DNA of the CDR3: TGTGCCAGTAGTATTTCGGACACCCTTAGCAATCAGCCCCAGCATTTT.